The 3 T cell receptor beta chains listed next were all sequenced from one sample in a study of preoperative IRX-2 immunotherapy in early breast cancer. Treatment here: preoperative locoregional IRX-2 cytokine immunotherapy. Generated by immunoSEQ multiplex PCR, the TCRdb table keeps only in-frame clones and is missing some. The sample carries 90,000 to 100,000 clones, roughly 88% recorded once. Sequenced material: tumor tissue, taken after IRX-2 immunotherapy. Receptors originate from a human donor with breast cancer.

The rearrangement uses TRBV25-1 and TRBJ1-4; 10 bases align to TRBD1. With 4 bases clipped from V and 7 bases from J, the junction kept 6 bases outside the gene matches. From germline, CDR1 is MGHDK and CDR2 SYGVNS. This CDR3 is 15 amino acids long. This CDR3 is CASSATGGLSEKLFF. DNA for the CDR3: TGTGCCAGCAGTGCGACAGGGGGCTTGTCTGAAAAACTGTTTTTT.

CDR3 loop: CASSLESIVEETQYF. The DNA for the CDR3 is TGTGCCAGCAGTTTAGAGTCTATCGTGGAAGAGACCCAGTACTTC. The V and J genes are TRBV28 and TRBJ2-5; no definite D call. Germline-derived CDR1 and CDR2 are MDHEN and SYDVKM. The germline V and J ends were trimmed by 2 bases and 3 bases, with 13 bases remaining between them. CDR3 length: 15 residues.

The rearrangement joins TRBV28 to TRBJ1-5; tentative D call: TRBD1 (5 bases). The CDR3 contains 14 residues. V shed 4 bases and J shed 3 bases, with 10 bases lying between them. The germline V gene encodes CDR1 MDHEN and CDR2 SYDVKM. The CDR3 protein is CASSSGAINQPQHF. The DNA for the CDR3 is TGTGCCAGCAGTTCCGGGGCCATCAATCAGCCCCAGCATTTT.